This T cell receptor (beta chain) was retrieved from a study of cytomegalovirus exposure and HLA in healthy donors. CDR1 and CDR2 (germline): LGHNA, YSLEER. V shed 4 bases and J shed 8 bases, with 17 bases lying between them. The CDR3 sequence is 14 residues long. Both 60 Vbeta primers and 13 Jbeta primers went into the PCR. Measured with immunoSEQ multiplex PCR; TCRdb has only the in-frame clones, and not every one. The table records about 130,000 clones, around 78% of them present only once. This TCR derives from a woman aged 45 to 65 in good health and CMV-seronegative. Sequenced input: PBMCs. The chain links TRBV4-3 to TRBJ1-2; a weak D match, TRBD1 (5 bases). The CDR3 DNA follows: TGCGCCAGCAGCCCGTCTGGGGCCGTCTGGGGCTACACCTTC. It codes for CASSPSGAVWGYTF.